This TCR beta chain was sequenced during a study of technical replicates of blood from a few donors. TCRdb keeps only in-frame clones here, not all; method: immunoSEQ multiplex PCR. The table has tens of thousands of clones, around 90% seen once; the top ten hold approximately 0.3%. The TCR comes from a human donor in good health. Sequences were obtained from T cells isolated from PBMCs.

The CDR3 loop reads CASSQWIRINEQYF. Here the CDR3 DNA reads TGTGCCAGCAGCCAGTGGATCAGGATCAACGAGCAGTACTTC. The chain uses TRBV11-2 and TRBJ2-7; D is undetermined. CDR3 length equals 14 residues. V shed 5 bases and J shed 5 bases, with 16 bases lying between them. Germline V gives CDR1 SGHAT, CDR2 FQNNGV.